This T cell receptor (beta chain) appears in the sequencing data of a study of blood T cell repertoires in COVID-19. Germline CDR1 is KGHDR and CDR2 is SFDVKD. The V and J ends lost 4 bases and 6 bases respectively, with 12 bases between them. The CDR3 has 14 residues. A Seattle source enrolled patients during active infection and followed them longitudinally. In the original processing: Amplification from reference gene primers served as the basis for estimated nucleated cell counts. Repertoires were generated with immunoSEQ multiplex PCR, while TCRdb's copy carries only in-frame clones and drops some. V, J and clone size reflect that table, while D and trimming were determined from the DNA. The sample has about 350,000 clones, more than 70% seen once.

Sequencing input: peripheral blood. The rearrangement joins TRBV24-1 to TRBJ2-1; tentatively, D is TRBD2 (6 bases). This receptor was identified in a woman between 55 and 75 years old with COVID-19, enrolled during active disease. CDR3 coding DNA: TGTGCCACCAGTGACCCAATGGGGGGCAATGAGCAGTTCTTC. Translating it yields CATSDPMGGNEQFF.